Sequencing of this T cell receptor beta chain was carried out in a study of T cell responses to AZD1222 COVID-19 vaccine (dated by TCRdb to the early 2020s). As for the study more broadly: AZD1222 recipients given second doses at about 4 weeks or at about 12 weeks were pooled, since spike-specific TCR depth and breadth were not found to differ between the two schedules. A total of approximately 230 trial participants underwent TCR sequencing, of whom approximately 210 received two doses of AZD1222 and about 26 received two doses of the MenACWY control vaccine. Enrollment into the trials was organized by age into subgroups of 18-55, 56-69 and 70-plus years, and those subgroups contained roughly 150, 30 and 60 TCR-sequenced participants, respectively. On the study overall, not on this receptor specifically: Because no day 14 peak-response samples were available, repertoires were characterized only after the peak T cell response. The 56-69-year group was small, and its depth increase did not reach significance, likely because of low power. After two AZD1222 doses, both the breadth and the depth of spike-specific TCRs were significantly higher than at day 0 and than in MenACWY recipients. Reportedly, close to half of the unique spike-specific TCRs recognized epitopes lying outside the regions that are mutated in the B.1.351 and B.1.1.7 variants. Participants were mostly white British and included more females than males, and it was suggested by the authors that clonal diversity may have been underestimated. The vaccine-associated CD4 TCRs covered the entire spike protein, and the dominant responses fell in regions 160-218 and 743-854. Conclusions about previously exposed vaccinees are limited, since just a handful of AZD1222 recipients were seropositive for SARS-CoV-2 at baseline.

As to this clone: Its antigen is not yet known. One base away there is no much larger clone; base qualities are not given.

The sample's time point, from its label and the paper: baseline before first vaccination. Samples from vaccinated people were obtained from the UK trials COV001 and COV002, which included a single-blind randomized controlled phase 2/3 trial of AZD1222 (ChAdOx1 nCoV-19) in healthy adults. For TCRbeta chain sequencing, PBMC samples from trial participants were taken at day 0 and at day 28 after the second dose. The CDR3 regions of human TCRbeta chains were analyzed by immunosequencing. The authors processed their data as follows. TCRs in the repertoires were matched against a reference library of SARS-CoV-2-specific TCRs that had been generated with the MIRA antigen-specificity platform. Breadth was defined as the fraction of unique TCRs that were SARS-CoV-2-associated, and depth was defined as the fraction of total T cells that were SARS-CoV-2-associated. Using the MIRA data, every spike-specific TCR was mapped to the spike region that the TCR reacted to and assigned to either a CD4 or a CD8 class. Log10-transformed breadth and depth values were compared by one-way ANOVA with Sidak's multiple comparisons tests. In TCRdb, the immuneACCESS table is reduced to in-frame sequences with V and J assigned. These tables do not hold every clone; where another copy was compared, an unresolved V gene accounts for under half, and the others remain unexplained. That table furnishes V, J and clone size, whereas the DNA furnished D and trimming. This sample has under 130,000 clones in its table, and 90% of those were observed once. The top ten clones comprise under 5.5% of the sample.

CDR1 and CDR2 are drawn from the germline V gene (reference sequence): LGHDT, YNNKEL. Cut back by 3 bases and 4 bases, the V and J ends lie 7 bases apart. Reading from cysteine to phenylalanine, the CDR3 counts 14 amino acids. The entry retains the CDR3 DNA only, 42 bases that are in frame from base 1. The material sequenced was peripheral blood, taken on day 0 of AZD1222 vaccination. The chain was built from TRBV3-1 (or the pseudogene TRBV3-2) and TRBJ1-6; TRBD1 might be the D gene, on 5 matching bases. The clonotype was recovered from an adult in good health. The DNA sequence follows: TGTGCCAGCAGCCATCGACAGTATAATTCACCCCTCCACTTT. This codes for CASSHRQYNSPLHF.